The present T cell receptor (beta chain) was sequenced within a study of blood T cell repertoires in COVID-19. Study-wide context: T cells, B-cell-depleted T cells, or PBMCs supplied cDNA or gDNA.

Germline values: CDR1 SGHRS, CDR2 YFSETQ. With 1 base removed from V and 0 bases from J, the gap between germline ends came to 7 bases. This CDR3 comprises 14 residues. Clones were sequenced by immunoSEQ multiplex PCR, and TCRdb holds only the in-frame ones, with some missing. The sample has some 170,000 clones; over 80% are singletons. The TCR was taken from a woman aged 70-85 years with acute or convalescent COVID-19. The V call is TRBV5-1, the J call TRBJ1-1; D remains ambiguous. Sequencing used peripheral blood. CDR3 bases: TGCGCCAGCAGCTTGTCATACATGAACACTGAAGCTTTCTTT. Protein: CASSLSYMNTEAFF.